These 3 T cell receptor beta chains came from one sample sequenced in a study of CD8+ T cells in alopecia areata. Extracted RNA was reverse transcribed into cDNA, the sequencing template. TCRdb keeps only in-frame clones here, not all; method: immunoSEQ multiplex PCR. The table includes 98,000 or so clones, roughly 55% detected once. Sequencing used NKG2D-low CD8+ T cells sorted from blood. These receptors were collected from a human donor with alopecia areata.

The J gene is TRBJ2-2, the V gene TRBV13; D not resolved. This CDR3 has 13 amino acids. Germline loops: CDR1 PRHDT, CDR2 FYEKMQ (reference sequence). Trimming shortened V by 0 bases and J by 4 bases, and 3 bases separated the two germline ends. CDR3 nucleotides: TGTGCCAGCAGCTTAGGTGGCACCGGGGAGCTGTTTTTT. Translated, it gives CASSLGGTGELFF.

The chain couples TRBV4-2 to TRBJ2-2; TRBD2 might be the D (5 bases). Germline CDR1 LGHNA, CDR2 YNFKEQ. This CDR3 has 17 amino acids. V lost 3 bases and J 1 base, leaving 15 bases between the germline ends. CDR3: CASSQNGLKLNTGELFF. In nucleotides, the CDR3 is TGTGCCAGCAGCCAGAATGGACTGAAGTTGAACACCGGGGAGCTGTTTTTT.

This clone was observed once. In DNA form, the CDR3 reads TGTGCCAGCAGCTCAACAGGGATCGAGCAGTACTTC. Translating gives CASSSTGIEQYF. The chain carries TRBV13 and TRBJ2-7; tentative D call: TRBD1 (6 bases). V lost 4 bases and J 6 bases, leaving 10 bases between the germline ends. The CDR3 sequence is 12 residues long. Germline-derived CDR1 and CDR2 are PRHDT and FYEKMQ (reference sequence).